The rows below give T cell receptor beta chains drawn from one sample of a study of blood T cells in healthy people across ages. MiXCR, applied by TCRdb to the 5' RACE reads, yields one record per CDR3 protein. This sample has over 750,000 distinct CDR3 sequences, with around 25% found just once. These same records also appear under a second study, on T cells of mothers and their children.

Sequenced sample: blood. The origin of the receptors is a boy between 10 and 17 years old in good health. Both conserved end residues are part of each CDR3. The order of the fields is CDR3 length, V gene, clone size, J gene, D gene, CDR3 DNA, CDR3 protein. The D gene is left open where the match is weak. Only part of the rows carry a size: once, few, many, or a class if the clone is expanded.

len: 10
v_gene: TRBV11-2
abundance: many
j_gene: TRBJ2-7
d_gene: NA
CDR3nt: TGTGCCAGCAGCTTAGACGAGCAGTACTTC
CDR3aa: CASSLDEQYF

len: 14
v_gene: TRBV10-3
abundance: few
j_gene: TRBJ1-3
d_gene: NA
CDR3nt: TGTGCCATCAGTGAAAGGACTCAAGAATACACCATATATTTT
CDR3aa: CAISERTQEYTIYF

len: 16
v_gene: TRBV3-1
abundance: NA
j_gene: TRBJ2-1
d_gene: TRBD2
CDR3nt: TGTGCCAGCAGCCAGCGCGGGACTAGCGGAAACAATGAGCAGTTCTTC
CDR3aa: CASSQRGTSGNNEQFF

len: 16
v_gene: TRBV3-1
abundance: NA
j_gene: TRBJ2-1
d_gene: NA
CDR3nt: TGTGCCAGCAGCCCGTCGGAGGGAGTCTCCTACAATGAGCAGTTCTTC
CDR3aa: CASSPSEGVSYNEQFF

len: 15
v_gene: TRBV19
abundance: few
j_gene: TRBJ1-4
d_gene: NA
CDR3nt: TGTGCCAGTAGTATCAGCCGGGAGGTTAATGAAAAACTGTTTTTT
CDR3aa: CASSISREVNEKLFF

len: 14
v_gene: TRBV4-1
abundance: NA
j_gene: TRBJ1-1
d_gene: NA
CDR3nt: TGCGCCAGCAGCTCTCGACAGATCGAGACTGAAGCTTTCTTT
CDR3aa: CASSSRQIETEAFF

len: 13
v_gene: TRBV4-3
abundance: few
j_gene: TRBJ1-2
d_gene: NA
CDR3nt: TGCGCCAGCAGCGCCGACAGGAGCTATGGCTACACCTTC
CDR3aa: CASSADRSYGYTF

len: 14
v_gene: TRBV7-9
abundance: NA
j_gene: TRBJ2-7
d_gene: NA
CDR3nt: TGTGCCAGCAGCTTACCCGGCATTGCCTACGAGCAGTACTTC
CDR3aa: CASSLPGIAYEQYF

len: 14
v_gene: TRBV29-1
abundance: few
j_gene: TRBJ1-5
d_gene: TRBD1
CDR3nt: TGCAGCGCCTGGGACAGGGAGGGCAATCAGCCCCAGCATTTT
CDR3aa: CSAWDREGNQPQHF

len: 14
v_gene: TRBV7-2
abundance: few
j_gene: TRBJ1-2
d_gene: NA
CDR3nt: TGTGCCAGCAGCTTTGGGAGTAGCGACTATGGCTACACCTTC
CDR3aa: CASSFGSSDYGYTF

len: 12
v_gene: TRBV29-1
abundance: few
j_gene: TRBJ1-2
d_gene: TRBD1
CDR3nt: TGCAGCGTGGGGACAGGGGGCGTTGGCTACACCTTC
CDR3aa: CSVGTGGVGYTF

len: 17
v_gene: TRBV9
abundance: NA
j_gene: TRBJ2-2
d_gene: TRBD1
CDR3nt: TGTGCCAGCAGCGTGGGGGGACAGGGGGCGAACACCGGGGAGCTGTTTTTT
CDR3aa: CASSVGGQGANTGELFF

len: 14
v_gene: TRBV7-2
abundance: few
j_gene: TRBJ2-7
d_gene: TRBD2
CDR3nt: TGTGCCAGCAGCTTCAGCGCAGCGGGAAACGAGCAGTACTTC
CDR3aa: CASSFSAAGNEQYF

len: 17
v_gene: TRBV2
abundance: NA
j_gene: TRBJ2-1
d_gene: TRBD2
CDR3nt: TGTGCCAGCAGTGTGTTGACTAGCGGAGGGCTTTACAATGAGCAGTTCTTC
CDR3aa: CASSVLTSGGLYNEQFF

len: 14
v_gene: TRBV12-5
abundance: NA
j_gene: TRBJ1-4
d_gene: TRBD1
CDR3nt: TGTGCTAGTGCACCGGGACAGGGGACTGAAAAACTGTTTTTT
CDR3aa: CASAPGQGTEKLFF

len: 16
v_gene: TRBV5-1
abundance: NA
j_gene: TRBJ1-1
d_gene: TRBD1
CDR3nt: TGCGCCAGCAGCTCCCCCGAACAGGGGACTGGCACTGAAGCTTTCTTT
CDR3aa: CASSSPEQGTGTEAFF

len: 15
v_gene: TRBV6-5
abundance: few
j_gene: TRBJ1-2
d_gene: NA
CDR3nt: TGTGCCAGCAGCCCACAGATGGGGGGGGTCTATGGCTACACCTTC
CDR3aa: CASSPQMGGVYGYTF

len: 14
v_gene: TRBV15
abundance: NA
j_gene: TRBJ2-2
d_gene: NA
CDR3nt: TGTGCCACCAGCAGAGATAGCGGTACCGGGGAGCTGTTTTTT
CDR3aa: CATSRDSGTGELFF

len: 14
v_gene: TRBV12-3/TRBV12-4
abundance: many
j_gene: TRBJ2-1
d_gene: NA
CDR3nt: TGTGCCAGCAGTTTCGCCCAATCCTACAATGAGCAGTTCTTC
CDR3aa: CASSFAQSYNEQFF

len: 14
v_gene: TRBV19
abundance: once
j_gene: TRBJ2-3
d_gene: NA
CDR3nt: TGTGCCAGTAGTATAGGCAGGGATCCAGATACGCAGTATTTT
CDR3aa: CASSIGRDPDTQYF

len: 12
v_gene: TRBV3-1
abundance: NA
j_gene: TRBJ2-1
d_gene: NA
CDR3nt: TGTGCCAGCAGCCAAGGTACAAGGTTTCAGTTCTTC
CDR3aa: CASSQGTRFQFF

len: 19
v_gene: TRBV7-2
abundance: NA
j_gene: TRBJ2-3
d_gene: TRBD2
CDR3nt: TGTGCCAGCAGCTTAGTAGGGGCTAGCGGGAGAGCTAGCACAGATACGCAGTATTTT
CDR3aa: CASSLVGASGRASTDTQYF

len: 15
v_gene: TRBV6-5
abundance: NA
j_gene: TRBJ1-6
d_gene: TRBD1
CDR3nt: TGTGCCAGCAGGCACCCCAGGGACAGGTATTCACCCCTCCACTTT
CDR3aa: CASRHPRDRYSPLHF

len: 15
v_gene: TRBV20-1
abundance: few
j_gene: TRBJ2-7
d_gene: TRBD2
CDR3nt: TGCAGTGCTAGGAGGCTAGCGGGAATCTCCTACGAGCAGTACTTC
CDR3aa: CSARRLAGISYEQYF

len: 14
v_gene: TRBV29-1
abundance: few
j_gene: TRBJ2-2
d_gene: NA
CDR3nt: TGCAGCGTTAAACCCGGGAGCCAGGCCGGGGAGCTGTTTTTT
CDR3aa: CSVKPGSQAGELFF

len: 13
v_gene: TRBV7-2
abundance: few
j_gene: TRBJ2-7
d_gene: TRBD1
CDR3nt: TGTGCCAGCAGCGTACAGGGGGCGGACGAGCAGTACTTC
CDR3aa: CASSVQGADEQYF

len: 15
v_gene: TRBV4-1
abundance: NA
j_gene: TRBJ2-5
d_gene: NA
CDR3nt: TGCGCCAGCAGCCAAGAGGGAGCTCGGCTGGAGACCCAGTACTTC
CDR3aa: CASSQEGARLETQYF

len: 16
v_gene: TRBV20-1
abundance: few
j_gene: TRBJ2-7
d_gene: TRBD2
CDR3nt: TGCAGTGCCGATCTGACGGTAGCGGGAGAGAGAAACGAGCAGTACTTC
CDR3aa: CSADLTVAGERNEQYF

len: 15
v_gene: TRBV7-9
abundance: NA
j_gene: TRBJ1-1
d_gene: TRBD1
CDR3nt: TGTGCCAGCAGCTTATCGGGACAGATGAACACTGAAGCTTTCTTT
CDR3aa: CASSLSGQMNTEAFF

len: 14
v_gene: TRBV20-1
abundance: NA
j_gene: TRBJ2-5
d_gene: NA
CDR3nt: TGCAGTGCTAGAGTGTCCGGAGACCAAGAGACCCAGTACTTC
CDR3aa: CSARVSGDQETQYF

len: 16
v_gene: TRBV4-2
abundance: NA
j_gene: TRBJ1-5
d_gene: NA
CDR3nt: TGTGCCAGCAGCCAGAGATGGCGGCAGGGGAATCAGCCCCAGCATTTT
CDR3aa: CASSQRWRQGNQPQHF

len: 14
v_gene: TRBV18
abundance: NA
j_gene: TRBJ2-3
d_gene: TRBD2
CDR3nt: TGTGCCAGCTCACTTCCGGGACTAAGAGATACGCAGTATTTT
CDR3aa: CASSLPGLRDTQYF

len: 15
v_gene: TRBV28
abundance: NA
j_gene: TRBJ2-1
d_gene: TRBD2
CDR3nt: TGTGCCAGCAGCCCCCCAGCGGGAGACTTGGATGAGCAGTTCTTC
CDR3aa: CASSPPAGDLDEQFF

len: 11
v_gene: TRBV29-1
abundance: many
j_gene: TRBJ2-5
d_gene: NA
CDR3nt: TGCAGCGTTGAATGGCAAGAGACCCAGTACTTC
CDR3aa: CSVEWQETQYF

len: 14
v_gene: TRBV28
abundance: NA
j_gene: TRBJ2-4
d_gene: NA
CDR3nt: TGTGCCACCACAAAGGCCGCTTTATGGGACATTCAGTACTTC
CDR3aa: CATTKAALWDIQYF

len: 15
v_gene: TRBV12-3/TRBV12-4
abundance: NA
j_gene: TRBJ1-2
d_gene: NA
CDR3nt: TGTGCCAGCAGTTTAGGGGCCGGTGGGGCTGGGGGCTACACCTTC
CDR3aa: CASSLGAGGAGGYTF

len: 15
v_gene: TRBV4-3
abundance: NA
j_gene: TRBJ2-7
d_gene: NA
CDR3nt: TGCGCCAGCAGCCAAGATGGGCAGGGTAAGAACGAGCAGTACTTC
CDR3aa: CASSQDGQGKNEQYF

len: 14
v_gene: TRBV27
abundance: NA
j_gene: TRBJ1-1
d_gene: TRBD1
CDR3nt: TGTGCCAGCAGGACAGGGGGCCTGGGCACTGAAGCTTTCTTT
CDR3aa: CASRTGGLGTEAFF

len: 14
v_gene: TRBV5-1
abundance: NA
j_gene: TRBJ1-4
d_gene: NA
CDR3nt: TGCACCAGCAGCTTGGCCTTAAGTGGTGAAAAACTGTTTTTT
CDR3aa: CTSSLALSGEKLFF

len: 19
v_gene: TRBV29-1
abundance: NA
j_gene: TRBJ2-1
d_gene: TRBD2
CDR3nt: TGCAGCGTTGAAGAGGAGGGACTAGCGGGAGGCAGGTCCTACAATGAGCAGTTCTTC
CDR3aa: CSVEEEGLAGGRSYNEQFF

len: 15
v_gene: TRBV12-5
abundance: NA
j_gene: TRBJ2-5
d_gene: TRBD2
CDR3nt: TGTGCTAGTGCAAGCGGGAGAACATACCAAGAGACCCAGTACTTC
CDR3aa: CASASGRTYQETQYF

len: 17
v_gene: TRBV14
abundance: NA
j_gene: TRBJ2-3
d_gene: TRBD2
CDR3nt: TGTGCCAGCAGCCAAAATTATCGCGGGAGTCGTACAGATACGCAGTATTTT
CDR3aa: CASSQNYRGSRTDTQYF

len: 11
v_gene: TRBV19
abundance: few
j_gene: TRBJ1-1
d_gene: NA
CDR3nt: TGTGCCAGTAGTATGGGTATTGAAGCTTTCTTT
CDR3aa: CASSMGIEAFF

len: 14
v_gene: TRBV2
abundance: NA
j_gene: TRBJ2-4
d_gene: NA
CDR3nt: TGTGCCAGCAGTGAATATCCGCTAAACGACATTCAGTACTTC
CDR3aa: CASSEYPLNDIQYF

len: 18
v_gene: TRBV6-1
abundance: NA
j_gene: TRBJ2-1
d_gene: TRBD1
CDR3nt: TGTGCCAGCAGCCAGGCCGGGACAGGGATCGGGTCTGGGGATGAGCAGTTCTTC
CDR3aa: CASSQAGTGIGSGDEQFF

len: 17
v_gene: TRBV4-1
abundance: few
j_gene: TRBJ2-3
d_gene: TRBD2
CDR3nt: TGCGCCAGCAGCCAAGAGGTTAGCGGGAGCCGGCCAGATACGCAGTATTTT
CDR3aa: CASSQEVSGSRPDTQYF

len: 13
v_gene: TRBV9
abundance: once
j_gene: TRBJ2-5
d_gene: NA
CDR3nt: TGTGCCAGCCATCCCAGATACCAAGAGACCCAGTACTTC
CDR3aa: CASHPRYQETQYF

len: 15
v_gene: TRBV9
abundance: once
j_gene: TRBJ2-5
d_gene: NA
CDR3nt: TGTGCCAGCAGCGTAGTCGGCGGGATACAAGAGACCCAGTACTTC
CDR3aa: CASSVVGGIQETQYF

len: 14
v_gene: TRBV4-1
abundance: few
j_gene: TRBJ1-2
d_gene: TRBD1
CDR3nt: TGCGCCAGCAGCGGCCGGGACAGGGACTATGGCTACACCTTC
CDR3aa: CASSGRDRDYGYTF

len: 15
v_gene: TRBV5-1
abundance: few
j_gene: TRBJ2-7
d_gene: NA
CDR3nt: TGCGCCAGCCAGGGAGGGGACACGGAAAGTGGCGAGCAGTACTTC
CDR3aa: CASQGGDTESGEQYF